This is a list of T cell receptor beta chains from one sample in a study of blood T cell repertoires in COVID-19. Only in-frame clones appear in the TCRdb table, and some are missing; sequencing was by immunoSEQ multiplex PCR. The table has tens of thousands of clones, about 83% seen once. The sample consisted of peripheral blood. The receptor source for this set is a man in his sixties with acute or convalescent COVID-19. CDR3s include the opening cysteine and the closing phenylalanine or tryptophan. A D gene is named only where the DNA matches it firmly. Size is omitted from some rows. Given values are once, few, many or a class for expanded clones.

abundance	v_gene	j_gene	d_gene	CDR3nt	CDR3aa
NA	TRBV7-9	TRBJ2-5	TRBD2	TGTGCCAGCAGCTGGATAGCGGGGGGACAAGAGACCCAGTACTTC	CASSWIAGGQETQYF
NA	TRBV3-1/TRBV3-2	TRBJ1-5	TRBD1	TGTGCCAGCAGCCAAGCGGGACAGGGTGGGAATCAGCCCCAGCATTTT	CASSQAGQGGNQPQHF
NA	TRBV19	TRBJ2-5	TRBD1	TGTGCCACAAAATCAGGACAGGGGGGAGGGGAGACCCAGTACTTC	CATKSGQGGGETQYF
NA	TRBV10-2	TRBJ2-3	TRBD2	TGCGCCAGCACTTACGGGGGGGCCTCAGATACGCAGTATTTT	CASTYGGASDTQYF
NA	TRBV12-3/TRBV12-4	TRBJ2-1	NA	TGTGCCAGCAGTTACGGGGGAAATGAGCAGTTCTTC	CASSYGGNEQFF
NA	TRBV11-2	TRBJ2-1	TRBD2	TGTGCCAGCAGCTCCCATGCGAGCGGGGGGGCCGAACAGTTCTTC	CASSSHASGGAEQFF
NA	TRBV12-3/TRBV12-4	TRBJ1-2	NA	TGTGCCAGCGGATTCTGGGGGCAGGAGGGCTACACCTTC	CASGFWGQEGYTF
NA	TRBV9	TRBJ2-2	NA	TGTGCCAGCAGCGTAGACTTCCCCGGGGAGCTGTTTTTT	CASSVDFPGELFF
NA	TRBV30	TRBJ2-3	TRBD2	TGTGCCTGGAGTGTCGTAGCGGGATTCACAGATACGCAGTATTTT	CAWSVVAGFTDTQYF
once	TRBV9	TRBJ1-6	TRBD1	TGTGCCAGCAGCGTCTCAGGACCGGGACAGGGTAATTCACCCCTCCACTTT	CASSVSGPGQGNSPLHF
few	TRBV3-1/TRBV3-2	TRBJ1-4	NA	TGTGCCAGCAGCCAGGCCGGACAGAGTGAAAAACTGTTTTTT	CASSQAGQSEKLFF
NA	TRBV7-9	TRBJ1-6	NA	TGTGCCAGCAGCTTAATAGGGGCTGGTAATTCACCCCTCCACTTT	CASSLIGAGNSPLHF
NA	TRBV18	TRBJ2-3	NA	TGTGCCAGCTCACCTAAGGACAGCCTCACAGATACGCAGTATTTT	CASSPKDSLTDTQYF
NA	TRBV5-6	TRBJ1-4	NA	TGTGCCAGCAGCACAAGGAGCGTTGGTGCGGGGGTTGGAAAACTGTTTTTT	CASSTRSVGAGVGKLFF
NA	TRBV2	TRBJ2-1	NA	TGTGCCAGCAGCGTTCTGACCCCTCGGGATGAGCAGTTCTTC	CASSVLTPRDEQFF
NA	TRBV12-3/TRBV12-4	TRBJ1-1	NA	TGTGCCAGCAGTTTAGCTCGGACAGCGGAAGCTTTCTTT	CASSLARTAEAFF
NA	TRBV20-1	TRBJ1-1	NA	TGCAGTGCTAGAGAGAACACAGAAGCTTTCTTT	CSARENTEAFF
NA	TRBV10-2	TRBJ2-1	TRBD2	TGCGCCAGCAGTGAGTCTACTAGCGGGGGACACAATGAGCAGTTCTTC	CASSESTSGGHNEQFF
NA	TRBV9	TRBJ1-4	NA	TGTGCCAGCAGCGTAGCAACGGGGGAAACTAATGAAAAACTGTTTTTT	CASSVATGETNEKLFF
NA	TRBV4-2	TRBJ1-2	NA	TGTGCCAGCAGCCAAGACGGGACACCGAGCTATGGCTACACCTTC	CASSQDGTPSYGYTF
NA	TRBV19	TRBJ1-5	NA	TGTGCCAGTCACATGCGGCTGGATCAGCCCCAGCATTTT	CASHMRLDQPQHF
NA	TRBV10-1	TRBJ1-3	NA	TGCGCCAGCCGGTCCTCTGGAAACACCATATATTTT	CASRSSGNTIYF
NA	TRBV2	TRBJ2-7	NA	TGTGCCAGCAGTCTTAGACAGGTCTCACAGTACTTC	CASSLRQVSQYF
NA	TRBV7-2	TRBJ1-6	TRBD1	TGTGCCAGCAGCTTAGGAGGGGGCAGCTCACCCCTCCACTTT	CASSLGGGSSPLHF
NA	TRBV5-5	TRBJ1-2	NA	TGTGCCAGCAGCTCTCAGGGAAACTATGGCTACACCTTC	CASSSQGNYGYTF
NA	TRBV5-1	TRBJ2-3	TRBD2	TGCGCCAGCAGCTTTGCCCCGGGGGGGCCAGATACGCAGTATTTT	CASSFAPGGPDTQYF
once	TRBV7-8	TRBJ1-2	TRBD1	TGTGCCAGCAGCTTGGGACAGGGTATTGGCTACACCTTC	CASSLGQGIGYTF
NA	TRBV2	TRBJ1-2	TRBD1	TGTGCCAGCTCTCCGGGACAGTACGATACTGGGGGCTACACCTTC	CASSPGQYDTGGYTF
once	TRBV19	TRBJ1-5	NA	TGTGCCAGTAGTATAAGCGTCGGGCAGCCCCAGCATTTT	CASSISVGQPQHF